This T cell receptor (beta chain) was identified during a study of blood T cells in healthy people across ages. For the second PCR, which ran for about 7 to 12 cycles, a sample-barcoded 5' primer and a J-beta primer mix were used. TCRdb reprocessed the 5' RACE reads via MiXCR and lists one record per CDR3 protein. The table records approximately 1,100,000 distinct CDR3 sequences, 40% to 55% of them present only once. Germline V gene sequence: CDR1 SGHKS, CDR2 YYEKEE (reference sequence). The CDR3 has 11 residues. V shed 3 bases and J shed 11 bases, with 11 bases lying between them. V and J are TRBV5-5 and TRBJ2-5; a possible D gene is TRBD2 (6 bases). The receptor was derived from a woman aged 55 to 70 in good health. The specimen was blood. The CDR3 DNA reads as TGTGCCAGCAGCTGGGGCCGGGAGCAGTACTTC. This gives the protein CASSWGREQYF.